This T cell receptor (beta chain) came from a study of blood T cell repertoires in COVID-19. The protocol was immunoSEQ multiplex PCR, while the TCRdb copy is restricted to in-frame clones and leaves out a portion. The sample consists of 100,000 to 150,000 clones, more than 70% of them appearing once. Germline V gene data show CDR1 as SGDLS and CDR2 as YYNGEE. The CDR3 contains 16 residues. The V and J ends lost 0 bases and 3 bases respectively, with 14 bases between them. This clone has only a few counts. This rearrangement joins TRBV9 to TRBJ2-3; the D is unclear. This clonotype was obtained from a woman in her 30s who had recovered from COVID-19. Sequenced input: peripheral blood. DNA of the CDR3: TGTGCCAGCAGCGTAGGTTCGCTACGACTGACAGATACGCAGTATTTT. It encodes CASSVGSLRLTDTQYF.